Listed below are T cell receptor beta chains from one sample, sequenced in a study of human T cells and chemical hapten exposure. Via MiXCR, TCRdb re-called the RACE reads, giving one row per CDR3 protein. The sample includes around 57,000 distinct CDR3 sequences, approximately 10% of them seen just once. This sample comprised whole blood, obtained in connection with sensitization to the hapten diphenylcyclopropenone (DPC). Receptors were obtained from a woman aged 40 to 50 with alopecia areata. Some clones in this sample may be carry-over from other donors' samples. CDR3s include the opening cysteine and the closing phenylalanine or tryptophan. Fields, in order: CDR3 DNA, CDR3 protein, D gene, CDR3 length, V gene, clone size, J gene. A D gene is named only where the DNA matches it firmly. Some rows have no size entry. The others give once, few or many, or a class for an expanded clone.

CDR3 DNA: TGTGCCAGCAGCAAACGGACAGGGGTATCCGGAAACACCATATATTTT
CDR3 protein: CASSKRTGVSGNTIYF
D gene: -
CDR3 length: 16
V gene: TRBV21-1
clone size: many
J gene: TRBJ1-3

CDR3 DNA: TGTGCCAGCAGCCTCGAACTTGGGGCCAACGTCCTGACTTTC
CDR3 protein: CASSLELGANVLTF
D gene: -
CDR3 length: 14
V gene: TRBV9
clone size: few
J gene: TRBJ2-6

CDR3 DNA: TGTGCTAGCAGCAAAGCGGGAGAGAGCTACAATGAGCAGTTCTTC
CDR3 protein: CASSKAGESYNEQFF
D gene: TRBD2
CDR3 length: 15
V gene: TRBV7-7
clone size: many
J gene: TRBJ2-1

CDR3 DNA: TGTGCCACCAGTGGCCAAACAGCTACCTCCTACGAGCAGTACTTC
CDR3 protein: CATSGQTATSYEQYF
D gene: -
CDR3 length: 15
V gene: TRBV24-1
clone size: many
J gene: TRBJ2-7

CDR3 DNA: TGTGCCAGCAGCTTAGGACAGGGAGTTCGTGAGCAGTTCTTC
CDR3 protein: CASSLGQGVREQFF
D gene: TRBD1
CDR3 length: 14
V gene: TRBV7-2
clone size: many
J gene: TRBJ2-1

CDR3 DNA: TGCAGTGCTAACCCTTTCGCGGACGAGCAGTACTTC
CDR3 protein: CSANPFADEQYF
D gene: -
CDR3 length: 12
V gene: TRBV20-1
clone size: -
J gene: TRBJ2-7

CDR3 DNA: TGTGCCAGCAGGGACCCAGGGCGTTCACCCCTCCACTTT
CDR3 protein: CASRDPGRSPLHF
D gene: -
CDR3 length: 13
V gene: TRBV2
clone size: many
J gene: TRBJ1-6

CDR3 DNA: TGTGCCAGCTCACCACTCCAGGACACAATGGGTGAGCAGTTCTTC
CDR3 protein: CASSPLQDTMGEQFF
D gene: -
CDR3 length: 15
V gene: TRBV18
clone size: few
J gene: TRBJ2-1

CDR3 DNA: TGTGCCAGCAGTTACCCTGCAGGACATTCAAGTGAGCAGTTCTTC
CDR3 protein: CASSYPAGHSSEQFF
D gene: -
CDR3 length: 15
V gene: TRBV6-2/TRBV6-3
clone size: few
J gene: TRBJ2-1

CDR3 DNA: TGTGCCAGTAGTATGAAGTTTAATCAGCCCCAGCATTTT
CDR3 protein: CASSMKFNQPQHF
D gene: -
CDR3 length: 13
V gene: TRBV19
clone size: -
J gene: TRBJ1-5

CDR3 DNA: TGTGCCAGCAGAAAGTTGACAGTGTCTCTGTCTGAAGCTTTCTTT
CDR3 protein: CASRKLTVSLSEAFF
D gene: -
CDR3 length: 15
V gene: TRBV6-1
clone size: -
J gene: TRBJ1-1

CDR3 DNA: TGTGCCAGCTCACCAGCCGGGACAGGGGGTGAAAAACTGTTTTTT
CDR3 protein: CASSPAGTGGEKLFF
D gene: TRBD1
CDR3 length: 15
V gene: TRBV18
clone size: -
J gene: TRBJ1-4